Given below is one TCR beta chain in context. These data are taken from a study of OX40 agonist ivuxolimab in advanced cancers. This CDR3 has 15 amino acids. Germline values: CDR1 SNHLY, CDR2 FYNNEI. V was cut by 2 bases and J by 4 bases, with 14 bases left in between. Using immunoSEQ multiplex PCR, the repertoire was profiled, and TCRdb retains in-frame clones only, with some absent. Among more than 40,000 clones listed, roughly 85% were seen once. The origin of this receptor is an adult with an advanced solid tumor such as melanoma, head and neck, liver or kidney cancer. V and J are TRBV2 and TRBJ1-2; TRBD1 is a possible D gene (5 bases). This sample comprised CD4+ or CD8+ T cells sorted from blood, obtained in a trial of the OX40 agonist ivuxolimab. This CDR3 is CASSESGTDAYGYTF. DNA for the CDR3: TGTGCCAGCAGTGAATCCGGGACGGATGCCTATGGCTACACCTTC.